Following are 21 T cell receptor beta chains from one sample sequenced in a study of tumor-infiltrating lymphocytes in oesophageal squamous cell carcinoma. TCRdb reprocessed the PCR reads via MiXCR and lists one record per CDR3 protein. The table has about 20,000 distinct CDR3 sequences, around two fifths seen once. The sequencing input was esophageal tumor tissue. These receptors all come from a male donor with esophageal squamous cell carcinoma.

The rearrangement links TRBV7-2 to TRBJ1-1; D is undetermined. Trimming left V 5 bases short and J 3 bases short, with 16 bases between. CDR3 length: 15 amino acids. Germline CDR1 reads SGHTA; CDR2 reads FQGNSA. In nucleotides, the CDR3 is TGTGCCAGCAGCCCGATGATGGGTCGGTACACTGAAGCTTTCTTT. It encodes CASSPMMGRYTEAFF.

V and J are TRBV7-6 and TRBJ2-3; perhaps TRBD1 as D (5 bases). In germline, CDR1 is SGHVS, CDR2 FNYEAQ. V was trimmed by 3 bases and J by 0 bases, leaving 7 bases between them. The CDR3 is made up of 14 amino acids. CDR3: CASSLAGSTDTQYF. DNA for the CDR3: TGTGCCAGCAGCTTGGCAGGGAGCACAGATACGCAGTATTTT.

The chain is built from TRBV9 and TRBJ2-2, with TRBD2 matching over 9 bases. V was pared by 2 bases and J by 5 bases, with 4 bases of the junction left unmatched. Germline V CDR1 and CDR2: SGDLS, YYNGEE. CDR3 length: 15 residues. The CDR3 loop is CASSVAGGSTGELFF. The CDR3 nucleotides read TGTGCCAGCAGCGTTGCGGGGGGGAGTACCGGGGAGCTGTTTTTT.

This clonotype was picked up a small number of times. The chain carries TRBV7-2 and TRBJ2-4; TRBD2 matches 10 bases. The end of the DNA aligns better with TRBJ2-5, so the J call may be wrong. The CDR3 sequence is 14 residues long. The germline CDR1 and CDR2 sequences are SGHTA and FQGNSA. The CDR3 loop is CASSLTSGEETQYF. The CDR3 DNA follows: TGTGCCAGCAGCTTAACTAGCGGGGAGGAGACCCAGTACTTC.

The rearrangement links TRBV12-3 or TRBV12-4 to TRBJ2-3; the D is unclear. Trimming removed 5 bases from V and 0 bases from J, with 15 bases in between. The CDR3 totals 16 residues. The CDR3 here is CASSPRTTPSTDTQYF. The CDR3 DNA sequence: TGTGCCAGCAGTCCCCGGACGACCCCTAGCACAGATACGCAGTATTTT.

The chain joins TRBV6-8 to TRBJ2-1; D gene uncertain. The J call may be incorrect, as the DNA end agrees better with TRBJ2-7. The CDR3 length is 11 residues. Germline-derived CDR1 and CDR2 are MNHGY and SAAAGT. The DNA of the CDR3 is TGTGCCAGCACCCGGAACTACGAGCAGTACTTC. It is translated as CASTRNYEQYF.

The chain employs TRBV7-8 and TRBJ2-3; tentative D call: TRBD2 (6 bases). V lost 0 bases and J lost 2, with 9 bases in between. Germline V gene lookup returns CDR1 SGHVS and CDR2 FQNEAQ. This CDR3 comprises 15 residues. CDR3 nucleotides: TGTGCCAGCAGCTTAGCTAGCGGATTCACAGATACGCAGTATTTT. Translated, it gives CASSLASGFTDTQYF.

CDR3 in DNA: TGTGCCAGCAGCTTAAGTGGCGTTGCAACTAATGAAAAACTGTTTTTT. This sequence encodes CASSLSGVATNEKLFF. The genes are TRBV7-8 and TRBJ1-4; D is uncertain. Germline CDR1 reads SGHVS; CDR2 reads FQNEAQ. The V end was cut by 2 bases, the J end by 0 bases, with 10 bases between. CDR3 length: 16 residues.

The table lists this clonotype with many counts. A much larger clone differs from this one at a single base, so this may be a read error. The genes are TRBV7-3 and TRBJ2-5, with 9 bases matching TRBD2. The CDR3 is 16 amino acids. Germline lookup yields CDR1 SGHTA and CDR2 FQGTGA. After removal of 5 bases from V and 11 bases from J, the junction contained 18 bases not matched to a gene. Here the CDR3 reads CASSPLAGDSYNEQYF. The CDR3 DNA is TGTGCCAGCAGCCCTTTAGCGGGGGACTCCTACAATGAGCAGTACTTC.

V is TRBV12-3 or TRBV12-4 and J is TRBJ2-5; D possibly corresponds to TRBD2 (5 bases). The J call may be faulty, since TRBJ2-1 better matches the DNA end. This CDR3 region has 12 residues. DNA for the CDR3: TGTGCCAGCAGTTTAGGAGGGATCGAGCAGTTCTTC. This translates into CASSLGGIEQFF.

At least ten counts were recorded for this clonotype. The V call is TRBV12-3 or TRBV12-4, the J call TRBJ2-2; 11 bases agree with TRBD2. The V and J ends lost 7 bases and 6 bases, in that order; junction bases with no gene match: 4. The CDR3 covers 14 residues. Here the CDR3 reads CASKLAGVSGELFF. CDR3 in DNA: TGTGCCAGCAAACTAGCGGGAGTATCCGGGGAGCTGTTTTTT.

V and J are TRBV7-6 and TRBJ2-5; the D is unclear. The end of the DNA fits TRBJ2-7 better, so the J call may be wrong. The length of the CDR3 is 11 residues. From germline, CDR1 is SGHVS and CDR2 FNYEAQ. CDR3 DNA: TGTGCCAGCAGCTCCTACCACGAGCAGTACTTC. Translating gives CASSSYHEQYF.

The genes are TRBV6-1 and TRBJ1-4; maybe TRBD1 (5 bases). With 3 bases removed from V and 4 bases from J, the gap between germline ends came to 9 bases. The CDR3 has 14 residues. CDR1 and CDR2 from the germline V gene are MNHNS and SASEGT. CDR3 protein: CASSEHRLNEKLFF. For the CDR3, the DNA is TGTGCCAGCAGTGAGCACAGGCTTAATGAAAAACTGTTTTTT.

Turning to this clonotype: The conserved closing phenylalanine or tryptophan is absent in this CDR3, likely reflecting a read error. The DNA is omitted, as the CDR3 cannot be located on it reliably, and the CDR3 follows TCRdb's listing. J is TRBJ2-2 and V is TRBV5-1; the table's D call TRBD2 went unverified against the DNA. The V gene's germline CDR1 is SGHRS and CDR2 YFSETQ. The CDR3 is 8 residues long, ends included. This CDR3 reads CASSWSLA.

The chain employs TRBV7-3 and TRBJ2-3, with D perhaps assigned TRBD1 or TRBD2 (6 bases each). The tail of the sequence fits TRBJ2-5 better, so the J call may be wrong. In germline, CDR1 is SGHTA, CDR2 FQGTGA. The CDR3 has 16 residues. The CDR3 region has the DNA TGTGCCAGCAGCCAGGTGGGGGGCAACCCCCGAGAGACCCAGTACTTC. Its translation is CASSQVGGNPRETQYF.

This clonotype showed up just once. DNA for the CDR3: TGTGCCACCAAAAAGGGGGTCAATACGCAGTATTTT. Encoded protein: CATKKGVNTQYF. V and J are TRBV28 and TRBJ2-3; D may be TRBD1 (6 bases). Germline lookup yields CDR1 MDHEN and CDR2 SYDVKM. Trimming took off 10 bases at V and 7 bases at J, with 15 bases between the two ends. The CDR3 has 12 residues.

This clonotype was recorded at least ten times. The chain is built from TRBV12-3 or TRBV12-4 and TRBJ2-1, with TRBD2 matching over 13 bases. The J call is doubtful: the DNA matches TRBJ2-7 better. This CDR3 spans 14 amino acids. The CDR3 nucleotides are TGTGCCAGCAGTTGGACTAGCGGGGGCTACGAGCAGTACTTC. It codes for CASSWTSGGYEQYF.

Written as DNA, the CDR3 is TGTGCCAGCACCCCCGAGGGCGGGACGGACACCGGGGAGCTGTTTTTT. Protein sequence: CASTPEGGTDTGELFF. V is TRBV9 and J is TRBJ2-2, with TRBD2 as a possible D gene (6 bases). CDR3 length equals 16 residues. With 6 bases removed from V and 3 bases from J, the gap between germline ends came to 18 bases. Germline values: CDR1 SGDLS, CDR2 YYNGEE.

This clonotype was seen many times. The rearrangement uses TRBV2 and TRBJ2-7, with D perhaps matching TRBD2 (5 bases). The V end was cut by 6 bases, the J end by 7 bases, with 19 bases between. The CDR3 runs to 14 residues. Germline lookup yields CDR1 SNHLY and CDR2 FYNNEI. The CDR3 reads CASSGTLGPGEQYF. The CDR3, as DNA: TGTGCCAGCAGCGGTACCTTGGGTCCGGGAGAGCAGTACTTC.

The chain links TRBV6-1 to TRBJ2-5, with no clear D. The assigned J gene may be wrong: the sequence end matches TRBJ2-7 better. CDR1 is MNHNS and CDR2 is SASEGT in the germline V gene. This CDR3 has 13 amino acids. The CDR3 DNA reads as TGTGCCAGCAGTTACCGTCTTGCCTACGAGCAGTACTTC. Translated, it gives CASSYRLAYEQYF.

The genes are TRBV7-4 and TRBJ1-4; a possible D gene is TRBD1 (6 bases). CDR3 length: 19 amino acids. Germline V gene lookup returns CDR1 SGHVT and CDR2 SQSDAQ. Trimming stripped 1 base from V and 16 bases from J, with 34 bases between. The CDR3 nucleotides read TGTGCCAGCAGCTTAGGTTTTGCCGGGTTAGCGTCAAGGGGGTACGAGCAGTTTTTT. Encoded protein: CASSLGFAGLASRGYEQFF.